Sequencing of this T cell receptor beta chain was carried out in a study of cytomegalovirus exposure and HLA in healthy donors. Overall study: The approximately 120 million unique TCR beta sequences, from some 170 million T cells, were found by an earlier analysis.

It was with 60 Vbeta and 13 Jbeta primers that the PCR ran. Original data processing: Per a later analysis, the number of unique TCR beta chains was approximately 73 million, of which around 9.9 million were shared. Data came from immunoSEQ multiplex PCR; TCRdb stores just in-frame clones and leaves some out. V and J calls and clone size come straight from that table; D and trimming were deduced from the DNA. The specimen's table records some 180,000 clones. On this clone: Its antigen is not known.

Whole-study findings and limits: According to an earlier analysis, most TCR beta V segments yielded productive rearrangements about 87% or about 30% of the time. For TCR beta chains, V- and J-gene trimming was later linked to a missense DCLRE1C variant.

This TCR derives from a man aged 25 to 45 in good health and CMV-seronegative. The sequencing input was PBMCs.

CDR3 sequence: CASSGGVATNEKLFF. CDR3 coding DNA: TGTGCCAGTAGTGGAGGAGTCGCAACTAATGAAAAACTGTTTTTT. The chain couples TRBV19 to TRBJ1-4; the D is unclear. Looked up from germline, CDR1 is LNHDA and CDR2 is SQIVND (reference sequence). The V gene lost 5 bases and the J gene lost 0 bases, with 10 bases spanning the gap. CDR3 length: 15 amino acids.